This paragraph covers one T cell receptor beta chain sequence. Participants, about 18 to 90 years old, spanned about 26 US areas. Cohort allocation depended upon clinical history that participants reported. This record comes from a study of blood T cell repertoires in COVID-19. Turning to the study itself: The origin of the acute and convalescent COVID-19 samples was the United States, Italy and Spain. Sources were T cells, B-cell-depleted T cells, or PBMCs; the material itself was cDNA or gDNA.

Trimming cost V 3 bases and J 0 bases, with 7 bases left between them. The CDR3 loop spans 15 amino acids. Germline V gene data show CDR1 as SGHNT and CDR2 as YYREEE (reference sequence). Sequencing was performed with immunoSEQ multiplex PCR; in TCRdb, only in-frame clones are kept and a portion is missing. The sample comprises about 270,000 clones, 85% to 90% of which are singletons, and roughly 4% rests with the top ten. Sequenced material: PBMCs or T cells enriched from blood (not recorded which). This sequence joins TRBV5-4 and TRBJ2-6, with D maybe TRBD1 (6 bases). The receptor was isolated from a woman in her 30s with acute COVID-19. Written as DNA, the CDR3 is TGTGCCAGCAGCTGGGACATCTCTGGGGCCAACGTCCTGACTTTC. Protein sequence: CASSWDISGANVLTF.